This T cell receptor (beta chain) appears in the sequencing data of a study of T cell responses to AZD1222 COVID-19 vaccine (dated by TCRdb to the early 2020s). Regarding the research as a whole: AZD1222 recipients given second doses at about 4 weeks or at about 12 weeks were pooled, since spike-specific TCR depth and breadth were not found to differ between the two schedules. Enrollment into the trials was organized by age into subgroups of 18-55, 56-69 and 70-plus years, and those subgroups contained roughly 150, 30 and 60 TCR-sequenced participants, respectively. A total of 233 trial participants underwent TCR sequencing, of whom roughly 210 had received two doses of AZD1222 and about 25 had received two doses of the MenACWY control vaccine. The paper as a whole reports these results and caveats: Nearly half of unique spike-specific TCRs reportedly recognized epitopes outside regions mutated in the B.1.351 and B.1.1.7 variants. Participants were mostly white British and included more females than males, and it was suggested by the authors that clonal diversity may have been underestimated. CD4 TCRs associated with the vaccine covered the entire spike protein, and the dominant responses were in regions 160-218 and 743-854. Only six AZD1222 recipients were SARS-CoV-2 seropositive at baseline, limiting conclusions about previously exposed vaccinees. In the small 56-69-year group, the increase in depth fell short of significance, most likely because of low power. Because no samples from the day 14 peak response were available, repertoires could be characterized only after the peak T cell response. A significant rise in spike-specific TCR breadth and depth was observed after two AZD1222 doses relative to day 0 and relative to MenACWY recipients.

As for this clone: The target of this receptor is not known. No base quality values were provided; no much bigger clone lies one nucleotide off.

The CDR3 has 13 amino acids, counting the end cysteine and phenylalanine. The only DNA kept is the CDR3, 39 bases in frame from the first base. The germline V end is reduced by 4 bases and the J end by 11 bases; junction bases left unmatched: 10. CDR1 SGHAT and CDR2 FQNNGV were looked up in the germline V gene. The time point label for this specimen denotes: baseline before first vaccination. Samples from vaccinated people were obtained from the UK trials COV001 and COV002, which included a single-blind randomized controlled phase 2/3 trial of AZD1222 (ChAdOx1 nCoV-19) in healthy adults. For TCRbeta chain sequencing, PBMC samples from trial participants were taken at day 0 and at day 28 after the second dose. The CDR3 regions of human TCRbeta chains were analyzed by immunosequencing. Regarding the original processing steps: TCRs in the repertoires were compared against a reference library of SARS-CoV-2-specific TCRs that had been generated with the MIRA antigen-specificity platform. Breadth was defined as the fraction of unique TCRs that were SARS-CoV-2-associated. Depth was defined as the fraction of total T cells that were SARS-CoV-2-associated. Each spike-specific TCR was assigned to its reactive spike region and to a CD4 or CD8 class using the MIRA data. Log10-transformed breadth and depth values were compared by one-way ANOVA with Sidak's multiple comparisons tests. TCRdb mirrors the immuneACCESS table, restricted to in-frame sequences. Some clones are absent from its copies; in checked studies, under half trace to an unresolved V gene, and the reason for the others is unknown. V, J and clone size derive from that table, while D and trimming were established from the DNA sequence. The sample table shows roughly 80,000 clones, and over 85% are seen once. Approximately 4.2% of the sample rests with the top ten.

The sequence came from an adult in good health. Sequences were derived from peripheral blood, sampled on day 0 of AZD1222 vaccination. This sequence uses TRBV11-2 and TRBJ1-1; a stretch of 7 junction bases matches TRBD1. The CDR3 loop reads CASSSNRGEGAFF. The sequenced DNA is TGTGCCAGCAGCTCTAACAGGGGTGAGGGGGCTTTCTTT.